This T cell receptor beta chain was profiled in a study of technical replicates of blood from a few donors. TCRdb keeps only in-frame clones here, not all; method: immunoSEQ multiplex PCR. The sample includes under 85,000 clones, 94% of them seen just once. The CDR3 is made up of 15 amino acids. The germline V gene has CDR1 SGHAT and CDR2 FQNNGV. With V trimmed by 5 bases and J by 5 bases, 8 bases remained unmatched. This clone showed up just a few times. The clonotype originates from a human donor in good health. The chain carries TRBV11-2 and TRBJ2-5; 10 nucleotides line up with TRBD2. The sample was T cells isolated from PBMCs. As DNA, the CDR3 is TGTGCCAGCAGCACAGGGACTAGCGACGGGGAGACCCAGTACTTC. It yields the protein CASSTGTSDGETQYF.